This T cell receptor beta chain was identified in a study of T cells in Graves' hyperthyroidism and ophthalmopathy (dated by TCRdb to the late 2010s). Context from the whole study: Peripheral blood was sampled at the time of initial diagnosis, prior to any treatment. A discovery cohort of approximately 100 patients, 43 with Graves' ophthalmopathy and approximately 60 with stable Graves' hyperthyroidism, was used to find distinguishing TCR V-J signatures. An independent validation cohort of some 18 hyperthyroidism patients and approximately 16 patients who later progressed to ophthalmopathy tested prospective prediction of ophthalmopathy. The 100 discovery patients were divided at random into training and test sets in a 7:3 ratio. In roughly six Graves' hyperthyroidism patients, the study also compared T-cell repertoires from thyroid tissue with T-cell repertoires from blood. Once sampling was done, hyperthyroidism patients were given methimazole at a starting dose of 30 mg daily, whereas ophthalmopathy patients were given high-dose intravenous methylprednisolone. According to the paper, TCR Vbeta CDR3 sequencing was carried out on roughly 130 peripheral blood samples, which came from under 50 ophthalmopathy, 70 to 80 hyperthyroidism and roughly 17 progressor patients. The investigation overall reported the following: Most expanded thyroid clonotypes (frequency above 0.001) were also detected in blood, suggesting blood repertoires may reflect thyroid immune responses. During validation, the model predicted progression to ophthalmopathy a median of approximately six months ahead of onset, with around 71% sensitivity and almost 75% specificity. No statistical method was used to set the sample size in advance, and investigators knew the group allocation. Ophthalmopathy was separated from stable hyperthyroidism by a 13 V-J signature model, with just over 85% sensitivity and 81% to 83% specificity obtained in cross-validation and 80%/75% obtained in testing.

This clonotype appeared many times. No antigen is known for it. Within one base of it there is no much larger clone, and no base qualities were kept. Ophthalmopathy patients had moderately to severely active disease, with a Clinical Activity Score of 3 or more, a NOSPECS grade of 4 or more, and a disease duration of less than 3 months. The study excluded patients with uncontrolled infections, other autoimmune diseases, pregnancy or lactation. Diagnoses relied on clinical symptoms, serum thyroxine and TRAb, thyroid ultrasound and orbital computed tomography. PBMCs were isolated from 7.5 to 10 ml of fresh peripheral blood by Ficoll-Paque density gradient centrifugation. Total RNA was extracted with Trizol reagent, and quality was checked on an Agilent 2100 Bioanalyzer. The TCR beta CDR3 regions were amplified from RNA transcripts. The first round of RT-PCR for the TCR CDR3 was performed with the HTBI primer set and the Qiagen OneStep RT-PCR kit. Libraries were constructed in a second round of multiplex PCR, after which size selection and purification were carried out. Paired-end sequencing of the libraries was performed with 100 bp reads on an Illumina HiSeq2000. Turning to the authors' computational methods: SOAPnuke was used to process the raw data, removing reads that contained adapters or uncalled bases, had a mean Phred below 15, or lacked an exact match to the constant primer or identifier. High-quality paired reads were merged with COPE v1.2.5, and unique nucleotide sequences were defined as clonotypes. MiTCR v1.1 was used to align clonotypes to the IMGT TRBV, TRBD and TRBJ reference segments. Analysis was restricted to V-J combinations with a frequency above 0.0001, which covered over 98% of repertoires. The TCS score was defined as F50 (clonal expansion) divided by E x V (chaos), with BLOSUM62-based TCRdist calculated between CDR3 peptides within each V-J. Welch's t-statistics and random forest reduced 514 V-J features to 10 to 15, which were used in a naive Bayes classifier (R e1071). In-frame beta chains were kept once TCRdb had trimmed the public reads at Q25 with fastp and called clones with MiXCR. Each record represents a unique CDR3 protein, reported with the most common genes and DNA among its rows. In this record, the V and J calls reflect TCRdb's handling and not the investigators' own analysis. A total of under 350,000 distinct CDR3 sequences appear in this sample, 15% to 20% of them only once. The biggest ten clones account for 55% to 60% of the sample.

The CDR3 runs 19 residues from the cysteine to the phenylalanine. Only CDR3 DNA is held: 57 bases, read in frame from base 1. V is trimmed back by 4 bases and J by 2 bases, and the junction contains 17 bases that no gene match accounts for. The germline V gene supplies CDR1 MDHEN and CDR2 SYDVKM. This sequence was found in a woman aged 55-75 years with Graves' ophthalmopathy. Rearrangement joined TRBV28 to TRBJ2-7; the junction holds 10 bases that match TRBD2. Sequences were obtained from blood. The CDR3 reads as follows: CASSSPGGGSSGGPYEQYF. At the DNA level, the sequence is TGTGCCAGCAGTTCCCCGGGAGGGGGCAGTAGCGGGGGGCCCTACGAGCAGTACTTC. Joined to the reference TRBV28 and TRBJ2-7 proteins, this CDR3 gives the full variable domain: DVKVTQSSRYLVKRTGEKVFLECVQDMDHENMFWYRQDPGLGLRLIYFSYDVKMKEKGDIPEGYSVSREKKERFSLILESASTNQTSMYLCASSSPGGGSSGGPYEQYFGPGTRLTVT.